This TCR beta chain appears in the sequencing data of a study of Tregs in tolerant kidney transplant recipients (dated by TCRdb to the late 2010s). The study in broad terms: The transplants used related donors along with nonmyeloablative bone marrow transplantation, and in the human trials mixed chimerism was transient. The study applied TCRbeta sequencing to find donor-specific regulatory T cells before combined kidney and bone marrow transplantation and then followed those same cells after transplant.

Of note for this clone: The target of this receptor is not known. Per-base quality was not reported, and no clone a single base away is much larger than it.

In the paper's terms, the time point label means: blood sample drawn before combined kidney and bone marrow transplant. Unstimulated Tregs (CD4+CD25+CD127-), CD4+ non-Tregs (CD4+CD25-), CD4 and CD8 cells were FACS-sorted from thawed PBMCs. The patients were 4 recipients of combined kidney and bone marrow transplants from the ITN036ST trial, and samples were available only for these trial subjects. Healthy control blood was processed to PBMCs with a Ficoll density gradient and then cryopreserved, whereas patient PBMCs were collected both before and after transplant. For TCRbeta CDR3 sequencing, genomic DNA was extracted from sorted cells using the QIAGEN DNeasy Blood and Tissue Kit. High-throughput TCRbeta CDR3 sequencing, including PCR amplification with bias correction and internal controls, was performed commercially through immunoSEQ. The original pipeline was this. Unique productive TCRbeta sequences were defined by CDR3 nucleotide sequence where primers matched, and otherwise by CDR3 amino acid sequence together with Vbeta and Jbeta genes. Sorting error was corrected by removing sequences shared between sorted populations at a frequency ratio of 2:1 or less, and the remaining shared sequences were assigned to the higher population. A sequence was defined as donor-reactive if the sequence was expanded at least 5-fold in CFSE-low cells compared with unstimulated cells and had a frequency of at least 0.01% in CFSE-low cells. Jensen-Shannon divergence calculated on the top 100 TCRbeta sequences ranked by frequency was used to measure repertoire divergence. When a sample had multiple sequencing runs, each run was corrected for sorting error separately and the runs were then pooled. Held by TCRdb, this immuneACCESS table contains in-frame sequences only and omits some clones. Under half of the omission traces to an unresolved V gene where checked; the cause of the rest is unknown. Clone size and the V and J calls come from that table; the DNA yielded D and trimming. Counted in this sample were 60,000 to 95,000 clones; 95% to 98% of them appeared once. Around 0.58% of the sample is in the top ten clones.

The investigation overall reported the following: For some patients, the PCR primers changed as time went on, which meant samples from those patients could not be compared with one another at the nucleotide level. In tolerant patients, the expansion of donor-specific Tregs was greater than global Treg expansion, suggesting that the expansion was antigen-driven rather than nonspecific. The study was limited by small patient numbers, and the findings need validation in larger populations and under other immunosuppression protocols. Biological reproducibility was not directly addressed, though technical replication error appeared minimal. Expanding Tregs with activated donor B cells appeared to identify the most biologically relevant and donor-specific TCRbeta repertoire.

Trimming accounts for 6 bases at V and 9 bases at J, while the number of junction bases matched to no gene is 10. As encoded in the germline V gene, CDR1 is SGHAT while CDR2 is FQNNGV. The CDR3 holds 16 amino acids from the cysteine to the phenylalanine. This entry keeps only the CDR3 DNA: 48 bases, framed from base 1. The sequences come from CD4+ T cells from blood, collected before the transplant. The source is a human donor who received a combined kidney and bone marrow transplant. Recombination linked TRBV11-2 to TRBJ2-1; TRBD2 fits 14 bases in the junction. The CDR3 region reads CASSSTGTSGSFEQFF. The DNA is as follows: TGTGCCAGCAGTTCAACCGGGACTAGCGGGAGTTTTGAGCAGTTCTTC. With all but the CDR3 taken from the reference TRBV11-2 and TRBJ2-1 genes, the full variable domain is: EAGVAQSPRYKIIEKRQSVAFWCNPISGHATLYWYQQILGQGPKLLIQFQNNGVVDDSQLPKDRFSAERLKGVDSTLKIQPAKLEDSAVYLCASSSTGTSGSFEQFFGPGTRLTVL.